This passage covers 23 T cell receptor beta chains from one sample sequenced in a study of blood T cell repertoires in COVID-19. Sequencing was performed with immunoSEQ multiplex PCR; in TCRdb, only in-frame clones are kept and a portion is missing. The sample has just over 70,000 clones; more than 75% are singletons. The source material was peripheral blood. The receptors originated from a human donor in a cohort sampled during active COVID-19.

The gene calls are TRBV5-1 and TRBJ2-1; a weak D match, TRBD2 (5 bases). V dropped 4 bases and J dropped 3 bases, with 11 bases sitting between them. Per the germline V gene, CDR1 is SGHRS and CDR2 is YFSETQ. The CDR3 totals 14 residues. CDR3 DNA: TGCGCCAGCAGCCCTGGGAGAGGCTACAATGAGCAGTTCTTC. It specifies CASSPGRGYNEQFF.

This chain joins TRBV28 and TRBJ1-2, with a possible D match to TRBD1 (6 bases). This CDR3 comprises 14 residues. The germline CDR1 and CDR2 sequences are MDHEN and SYDVKM. V was shortened by 3 bases and J by 4 bases, with 12 bases between the two germline ends. This CDR3 reads CASSFSGGGYGYTF. CDR3 in DNA: TGTGCCAGCAGTTTTAGCGGGGGCGGCTATGGCTACACCTTC.

This sequence joins TRBV11-2 and TRBJ2-7; D is possibly TRBD1 (6 bases). CDR1 and CDR2 (germline): SGHAT, FQNNGV. The ends were cut back, 1 base at V and 1 base at J, with 11 bases in the middle. The CDR3 sequence is 15 residues long. The CDR3 spells CASSLAQGASYEQYF. The CDR3 DNA follows: TGTGCCAGCAGCTTAGCACAGGGCGCATCCTACGAGCAGTACTTC.

This chain uses TRBV5-1 with TRBJ2-7; 10 nucleotides line up with TRBD2. The CDR3 has 14 amino acids. With 4 bases clipped from V and 5 bases from J, the junction kept 6 bases outside the gene matches. The germline V gene encodes CDR1 SGHRS and CDR2 YFSETQ. CDR3 loop: CASSVRLAGHEQYF. The CDR3 nucleotides are TGCGCCAGCAGCGTAAGACTAGCGGGCCACGAGCAGTACTTC.

This clone appeared a single time. This rearrangement joins TRBV12-3 or TRBV12-4 to TRBJ2-7; 7 bases are shared with TRBD1. The trim removed 6 bases at V and 6 bases at J, leaving 5 bases unmatched. CDR3 length equals 12 residues. CDR3 DNA sequence: TGTGCCAGCAGCCAGACAGGGATCGAGCAGTACTTC. Protein: CASSQTGIEQYF.

The CDR3 protein is CASSAGTTAYEQYF. The DNA for the CDR3 is TGTGCCAGCAGTGCCGGGACAACCGCCTACGAGCAGTACTTC. The chain is built from TRBV6-2 or TRBV6-3 and TRBJ2-7; TRBD1 is a possible D gene (6 bases). Germline V gives CDR1 MNHEY, CDR2 SVGEGT. Trimming cost V 5 bases and J 2 bases, with 13 bases left between them. The length of the CDR3 is 14 residues.

This chain joins TRBV9 and TRBJ2-3; 8 bases match TRBD2. CDR1 is SGDLS and CDR2 is YYNGEE in the germline V gene. V dropped 5 bases and J dropped 0; count of bases not matched to a gene: 11. The CDR3 loop spans 17 amino acids. Written as DNA, the CDR3 is TGTGCCAGCAGTCCCCAGCGGGGGAGAATCAGCACAGATACGCAGTATTTT. Translation: CASSPQRGRISTDTQYF.

The rearrangement joins TRBV18 to TRBJ1-2; 11 bases fit TRBD1. CDR3 size: 16 residues. J gave up 4 bases and V 4 bases, and 8 bases lay outside the gene matches. CDR1 is KGHSH, CDR2 LQKENI, per germline. CDR3 in amino acids: CASSQPGQGGIYGYTF. The CDR3 DNA reads as TGTGCCAGCTCACAACCGGGACAGGGGGGAATCTATGGCTACACCTTC.

For the CDR3, the DNA is TGTGCCAGCAGCAAAGGACAGGGAACAACCTACGAGCAGTACTTC. Translating gives CASSKGQGTTYEQYF. The rearrangement joins TRBV21-1 to TRBJ2-7; TRBD1, the D gene given by the table, was not confirmed from the DNA. TRBV21-1 is listed as a pseudogene. This CDR3 is built from 15 residues.

V and J are TRBV19 and TRBJ1-5; no definite D call. CDR3 length: 15 amino acids. V gave up 5 bases and J gave up 5 bases, with 16 bases separating them. Germline V gene lookup returns CDR1 LNHDA and CDR2 SQIVND (reference sequence). The CDR3 sequence is CASSPLGAAHQPQHF. For the CDR3, the DNA is TGTGCCAGTAGTCCCTTAGGAGCCGCGCATCAGCCCCAGCATTTT. Variable domain in full (rest from reference TRBV19 and TRBJ1-5): DGGITQSPKYLFRKEGQNVTLSCEQNLNHDAMYWYRQDPGQGLRLIYYSQIVNDFQKGDIAEGYSVSREKKESFPLTVTSAQKNPTAFYLCASSPLGAAHQPQHFGDGTRLSIL.

The chain carries TRBV5-1 and TRBJ1-2; the match to TRBD1 covers 8 bases. Germline CDR1 reads SGHRS; CDR2 reads YFSETQ. J lost 0 bases, V lost 4 bases, and 14 bases had no gene match. The CDR3 is 18 amino acids. The CDR3 region is CASSDFDRGGLANYGYTF. The CDR3 DNA sequence: TGCGCCAGCAGCGACTTCGACAGGGGAGGCCTTGCTAACTATGGCTACACCTTC.

The chain is built from TRBV5-1 and TRBJ1-2, with D unclear. In germline, CDR1 is SGHRS, CDR2 YFSETQ. This CDR3 is 14 amino acids long. V lost 0 bases and J 6 bases, leaving 12 bases between the germline ends. CDR3 coding DNA: TGCGCCAGCAGCTTGGGGGGAGATGGGAATGGCTACACCTTC. As protein: CASSLGGDGNGYTF.

The CDR3 sequence is CASSKAETARAFF. CDR3 coding DNA: TGTGCCAGCAGCAAAGCCGAGACAGCCAGAGCTTTCTTT. The chain is built from TRBV21-1 and TRBJ1-1; the DNA was not compared with TRBD1, the D call given in the table. TRBV21-1 is classified as a pseudogene. The CDR3 is 13 amino acids.

The chain recombines TRBV9 with TRBJ2-1, with 7 bases matching TRBD2. V lost 2 bases, J lost 6 bases, and 8 bases stayed unmatched. CDR1 and CDR2 from the germline V gene are SGDLS and YYNGEE. The CDR3 length is 15 residues. This chain's CDR3 is CASSVALSGGNEQFF. CDR3 bases: TGTGCCAGCAGCGTCGCTTTATCGGGGGGCAATGAGCAGTTCTTC.

This chain connects TRBV6-2 or TRBV6-3 to TRBJ2-5, with TRBD2 matching 15 bases. The CDR3 is made up of 15 amino acids. J gave up 4 bases and V 5 bases, and 2 bases lay outside the gene matches. Per the germline V gene, CDR1 is MNHEY and CDR2 is SVGEGT. CDR3 DNA sequence: TGTGCCAGCAGTGGACTAGCGGGGGGGTTAGAGACCCAGTACTTC. Its translation is CASSGLAGGLETQYF.

The J gene is TRBJ2-7, the V gene TRBV30; no clear D gene. CDR3 size: 12 residues. Per germline, CDR1 GTSNPN and CDR2 SVGIG (reference sequence). The V end lost 1 base, the J end lost 3 bases, and 7 bases lay between the germline ends. DNA for the CDR3: TGTGCCTGGAGTGCCCAGATCTACGAGCAGTACTTC. This gives the protein CAWSAQIYEQYF.

The genes are TRBV5-1 and TRBJ2-7, with 7 bases aligning to TRBD1. This CDR3 comprises 16 residues. Germline V lookup: CDR1 SGHRS, CDR2 YFSETQ. Losses at the gene ends were 0 bases for V and 5 bases for J; bases not matched to a gene: 11. The DNA for the CDR3 is TGCGCCAGCAGCTTGGGCCCCTACAGGGGACCCCACGAGCAGTACTTC. Translation: CASSLGPYRGPHEQYF.

The chain recombines TRBV11-2 with TRBJ2-7; 8 bases line up with TRBD2. This CDR3 is built from 15 residues. Germline V gene lookup returns CDR1 SGHAT and CDR2 FQNNGV. Germline trimming cut 5 bases from V and 2 bases from J; bases unmatched to any gene: 8. Here the CDR3 reads CASSTQRGPTYEQYF. CDR3 DNA sequence: TGTGCCAGCAGCACACAGCGGGGGCCCACCTACGAGCAGTACTTC.

The gene calls are TRBV29-1 and TRBJ1-2, with 9 bases matching TRBD1. Per germline, CDR1 SQVTM and CDR2 ANQGSEA. The ends lost 1 base at V and 4 bases at J; junction bases unmatched: 16. There are 18 residues in the CDR3. The CDR3 DNA is TGCAGCGTTGAAGGGATTGTAAACCGGGACAGGGTAGGCTATGGCTACACCTTC. It yields the protein CSVEGIVNRDRVGYGYTF. The whole variable domain, remainder taken from reference TRBV29-1 and TRBJ1-2, is SAVISQKPSRDICQRGTSLTIQCQVDSQVTMMFWYRQQPGQSLTLIATANQGSEATYESGFVIDKFPISRPNLTFSTLTVSNMSPEDSSIYLCSVEGIVNRDRVGYGYTFGSGTRLTVV.

This chain links TRBV19 with TRBJ2-5, with unresolved D. V lost 5 bases and J lost 2, with 9 bases in between. CDR1 and CDR2 (germline): LNHDA, SQIVND (reference sequence). This CDR3 has 13 amino acids. DNA for the CDR3: TGTGCCAGTAGTGTAACTTTACAAGAGACCCAGTACTTC. Translating gives CASSVTLQETQYF.

The chain joins TRBV4-2 to TRBJ2-7; 8 bases match TRBD2. This CDR3 region has 14 residues. After removal of 0 bases from V and 2 bases from J, the junction contained 0 bases not matched to a gene. Germline V CDR1 and CDR2: LGHNA, YNFKEQ. The CDR3 region has the DNA TGTGCCAGCAGCCAAGACGGGGGGGCCTACGAGCAGTACTTC. Protein product: CASSQDGGAYEQYF.

This chain connects TRBV6-2 or TRBV6-3 to TRBJ1-2; 9 bases agree with TRBD1. Looked up from germline, CDR1 is MNHEY and CDR2 is SVGEGT. V lost 6 bases, J lost 3 bases, and 8 bases stayed unmatched. The CDR3 covers 15 residues. CDR3 amino acids: CASSPNRGRYYGYTF. CDR3 bases: TGTGCCAGCAGCCCGAACAGGGGGCGTTACTATGGCTACACCTTC.

The chain combines TRBV5-1 with TRBJ2-7; D unresolved. From germline, CDR1 is SGHRS and CDR2 YFSETQ. The CDR3 totals 10 residues. The V gene lost 2 bases and the J gene lost 5 bases, with 2 bases spanning the gap. The CDR3 loop reads CASSFNEQYF. CDR3 nucleotide sequence: TGCGCCAGCAGCTTCAACGAGCAGTACTTC. Using reference TRBV5-1 and TRBJ2-7 for the parts outside the CDR3, the full variable domain is KAGVTQTPRYLIKTRGQQVTLSCSPISGHRSVSWYQQTPGQGLQFLFEYFSETQRNKGNFPGRFSGRQFSNSRSEMNVSTLELGDSALYLCASSFNEQYFGPGTRLTVT.